One and the same sample provided the 9 T cell receptor beta chains below, sequenced in a study of blood T cells in healthy people across ages. Through a sample-barcoded 5' primer and a J-beta primer mix, a second PCR was run for about 6 to 12 cycles. Each CDR3 protein is one row after TCRdb ran MiXCR on the 5' RACE reads. The sample records more than 1.4 million distinct CDR3 sequences, approximately 42% being singletons. The specimen sequenced was blood. The source is a woman aged 18-30 years in good health.

V usage is TRBV9 and J usage is TRBJ1-5; no reliable D call. Germline loops: CDR1 SGDLS, CDR2 YYNGEE. The germline V and J ends were trimmed by 4 bases and 7 bases, with 15 bases remaining between them. This CDR3 is built from 14 residues. The CDR3 spells CASSPREGRQPQHF. CDR3 coding DNA: TGTGCCAGCAGCCCACGGGAGGGAAGGCAGCCCCAGCATTTT.

This clonotype was counted between two and nine times. The chain links TRBV7-8 to TRBJ2-1; D may correspond to TRBD1 or TRBD2 (5 bases each). The CDR3 is 14 residues long. Trimming pared 5 bases from V and 6 bases from J, leaving 14 bases between. Germline CDR1 is SGHVS and CDR2 is FQNEAQ. The CDR3 reads CASSPSTGANEQFF. CDR3 nucleotide sequence: TGTGCCAGCAGCCCTAGTACCGGGGCCAATGAGCAGTTCTTC.

For the CDR3, the DNA is TGTGCCAGCAGGAGGGGGACAGGGGAGGGTCGAGCTTTCTTT. It specifies CASRRGTGEGRAFF. V usage is TRBV6-5 and J usage is TRBJ1-1, with 10 bases that match TRBD1. This CDR3 spans 14 amino acids. J lost 10 bases, V lost 6 bases, and 11 bases had no gene match. Germline CDR1 and CDR2: MNHEY and SVGAGI.

The table lists this clonotype with a few counts. The chain links TRBV7-9 to TRBJ1-2; a possible D gene is TRBD1 (6 bases). With 7 bases removed from V and 6 bases from J, the gap between germline ends came to 15 bases. This CDR3 spans 13 amino acids. Germline lookup yields CDR1 SEHNR and CDR2 FQNEAQ (reference sequence). The CDR3 spells CASTLGTYHGYTF. The CDR3 DNA reads as TGTGCCAGCACCCTTGGGACATATCATGGCTACACCTTC.

There are a few counts of this clonotype. The CDR3 bases are TGTGCCAGCAGCGCGGGGGGCAGTGGAGATACGCAGTATTTT. It codes for CASSAGGSGDTQYF. This sequence joins TRBV6-5 and TRBJ2-3; 8 bases line up with TRBD2. The CDR3 sequence is 14 residues long. V lost 6 bases and J lost 5; bases outside the gene matches: 7. Germline V gene sequence: CDR1 MNHEY, CDR2 SVGAGI.

The V call is TRBV20-1, the J call TRBJ2-3; 14 bases fit TRBD2. V lost 3 bases, J lost 2 bases, and 7 bases stayed unmatched. CDR3 size: 17 residues. CDR1 DFQATT and CDR2 SNEGSKA come from the germline V gene (reference sequence). This CDR3 reads CSASSGTSGRITDTQYF. The CDR3 coding sequence is TGCAGTGCTAGCTCCGGGACTAGCGGGAGAATCACAGATACGCAGTATTTT.

The chain employs TRBV20-1 and TRBJ1-1; D remains ambiguous. Germline-derived CDR1 and CDR2 are DFQATT and SNEGSKA (reference sequence). V was pared by 8 bases and J by 0 bases, with 4 bases between. CDR3 length: 10 residues. CDR3 bases: TGCAGTTATATGAACACTGAAGCTTTCTTT. Its translation is CSYMNTEAFF.

The chain is built from TRBV10-3 and TRBJ1-5; the match to TRBD1 covers 8 bases. This CDR3 contains 14 residues. CDR1 is ENHRY, CDR2 SYGVKD, per germline. J gave up 6 bases and V 5 bases, and 6 bases lay outside the gene matches. This chain's CDR3 is CAISLDRVPQPQHF. The CDR3 region has the DNA TGTGCCATCAGTCTGGACAGGGTGCCTCAGCCCCAGCATTTT.

In its sample, this clonotype was seen a few times. The chain uses TRBV4-1 and TRBJ2-7, with a tentative D call TRBD2 (5 bases). Looked up from germline, CDR1 is MGHRA and CDR2 is YSYEKL. The CDR3 totals 15 residues. V shed 0 bases and J shed 2 bases, with 11 bases lying between them. The CDR3 here is CASSQDFGVAYEQYF. The CDR3 nucleotides read TGCGCCAGCAGCCAAGATTTCGGGGTAGCCTACGAGCAGTACTTC.